The source of this T cell receptor (beta chain) is a study of monozygotic twins with inflammatory bowel disease. There are 15 residues in the CDR3. CDR1 and CDR2 from the germline V gene are SGHDN and FVKESK. Study-level points and caveats: Varying immunosuppressive regimens may have increased patient repertoire variability. TCRbeta diversity (inverse Simpson) was lower in IBD patients than in healthy co-twins.

Eight distinct reactions (per sample) were used to make the cDNA. TCRdb reprocessed the 5' RACE reads; each CDR3 protein has one entry and no DNA is given. The data include 400,000 to 500,000 distinct CDR3 sequences; the top ten clones carry roughly 2.5%. Regarding this clonotype: Its antigen remains unidentified.

This chain connects TRBV14 to TRBJ2-3; TCRdb's assignment of TRBD1 cannot be checked, as there is no DNA. The TCR originated in a human donor with ulcerative colitis or Crohn's disease, or a healthy co-twin of an affected twin (not recorded which). The specimen sequenced was blood. CDR3 loop: CASSTGSPLTDTQYF. The whole variable domain, remainder taken from reference TRBV14 and TRBJ2-3, is EAGVTQFPSHSVIEKGQTVTLRCDPISGHDNLYWYRRVMGKEIKFLLHFVKESKQDESGMPNNRFLAERTGGTYSTLKVQPAELEDSGVYFCASSTGSPLTDTQYFGPGTRLTVL.